Presented here are 6 T cell receptor beta chains from one specimen sequenced in a study of blood T cell repertoires in COVID-19. Repertoires were generated with immunoSEQ multiplex PCR, while TCRdb's copy carries only in-frame clones and drops some. The sample holds 150,000 to 170,000 clones; roughly 83% are singletons and the top ten take 9.5% to 13%. Sequencing was done on a sample of peripheral blood. These receptor sequences come from a woman aged 60-70 years with COVID-19, enrolled during active disease.

The chain is built from TRBV12-5 and TRBJ1-2; no definite D call. The germline gives CDR1 LGHNT, CDR2 FRNRAP. V was pared by 4 bases and J by 2 bases, with 8 bases between. The CDR3 is 13 residues long. In DNA, the CDR3 is TGTGCTAGTGGTTCGTCTAGCAACTATGGCTACACCTTC. Protein product: CASGSSSNYGYTF.

In this sample, this clone turned up a few times. CDR3 DNA: TGTGCCAGCAGCTTAGGTTCGAGCCTGAACACTGAAGCTTTCTTT. This gives the protein CASSLGSSLNTEAFF. V and J are TRBV7-9 and TRBJ1-1; no definite D call. This CDR3 spans 15 amino acids. Germline assignment: CDR1 SEHNR and CDR2 FQNEAQ (reference sequence). V was shortened by 1 base and J by 0 bases, with 9 bases between the two germline ends.

The chain is built from TRBV10-1 and TRBJ2-3, with D unclear. This CDR3 spans 12 amino acids. CDR1 and CDR2 from the germline V gene are WNHNN and SYGVQD (reference sequence). V lost 4 bases, J lost 5 bases, and 7 bases lay in between. The CDR3 DNA is TGCGCCAGCAGTGTTCCGGGAGATACGCAGTATTTT. Protein sequence: CASSVPGDTQYF.

The rearrangement uses TRBV6-2 or TRBV6-3 and TRBJ1-6, with 7 bases aligning to TRBD1. The J segment lost 10 bases and the V segment lost 5 bases, leaving 14 bases of the junction unmatched. This CDR3 is 16 amino acids long. Looked up from germline, CDR1 is MNHEY and CDR2 is SVGEGT. The CDR3 sequence is CASSDSLTGTVSPLHF. CDR3 DNA sequence: TGTGCCAGCAGTGATTCCCTGACAGGGACTGTCTCACCCCTCCACTTT.

The chain recombines TRBV15 with TRBJ1-3; a possible D gene is TRBD1 (6 bases). Germline loops: CDR1 LNHNV, CDR2 YYDKDF (reference sequence). CDR3 length: 14 amino acids. Trimming took 6 bases from V and 0 from J, leaving 9 bases between them. The CDR3 coding sequence is TGTGCCACCAGTTGGACAGACTCTGGAAACACCATATATTTT. Translated, it gives CATSWTDSGNTIYF.

The rearrangement joins TRBV7-9 to TRBJ1-5; D remains ambiguous. Germline V gene data show CDR1 as SEHNR and CDR2 as FQNEAQ (reference sequence). V was clipped by 1 base and J by 9 bases, with 13 bases between them. The length of the CDR3 is 14 residues. Written as DNA, the CDR3 is TGTGCCAGCAGCTTAGGCGGTCCTGCGGGGCCCCAGCATTTT. It is translated as CASSLGGPAGPQHF. Supplemented by reference TRBV7-9 and TRBJ1-5, the full variable domain reads DTGVSQNPRHKITKRGQNVTFRCDPISEHNRLYWYRQTLGQGPEFLTYFQNEAQLEKSRLLSDRFSAERPKGSFSTLEIQRTEQGDSAMYLCASSLGGPAGPQHFGDGTRLSIL.